The clone carrying this T cell receptor (beta chain) was seen many times. The target antigen is unknown. Each cDNA molecule carried a unique molecular identifier. From the 5' RACE reads, TCRdb called clonotypes with MiXCR, one entry per CDR3 protein. The sample includes fewer than 40,000 distinct CDR3 sequences, 5% to 7% of them seen just once. This sample is part of a study of early T cells in non-severe SARS-CoV-2 infection. The wider study: Sequencing of unsorted whole blood was done on bulk RNA, leaving chains unpaired. Points from the study as a whole: The matching step, a VDJdb search, favored anti-spike CD8 responses and missed private and CD4 specificities.

The CDR3 runs 16 residues. Unmatched junction bases numbered 6, after V lost 2 bases and J lost 4 bases. Germline CDR1 reads SGDLS; CDR2 reads YYNGEE. The rearrangement links TRBV9 to TRBJ2-2, with 9 bases lining up with TRBD1. The receptor was isolated from an adult who was a healthcare worker with PCR-confirmed SARS-CoV-2 infection or an uninfected control (not recorded which). The sequenced sample consisted of whole blood. Here the CDR3 reads CASSVRGTGSTGELFF. CDR3 in DNA: TGTGCCAGCAGCGTTAGGGGGACAGGGAGCACCGGGGAGCTGTTTTTT.